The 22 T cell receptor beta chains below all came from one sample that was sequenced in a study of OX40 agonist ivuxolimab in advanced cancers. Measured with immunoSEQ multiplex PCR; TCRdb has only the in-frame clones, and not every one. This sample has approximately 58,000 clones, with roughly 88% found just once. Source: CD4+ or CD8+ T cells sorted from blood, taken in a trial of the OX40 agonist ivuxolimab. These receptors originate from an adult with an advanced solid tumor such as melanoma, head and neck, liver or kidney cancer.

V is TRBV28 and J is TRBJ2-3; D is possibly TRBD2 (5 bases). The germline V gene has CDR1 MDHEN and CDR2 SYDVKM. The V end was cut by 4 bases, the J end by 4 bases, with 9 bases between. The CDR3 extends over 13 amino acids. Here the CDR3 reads CASSSGSADTQYF. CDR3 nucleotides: TGTGCCAGCAGTTCCGGTAGCGCAGATACGCAGTATTTT.

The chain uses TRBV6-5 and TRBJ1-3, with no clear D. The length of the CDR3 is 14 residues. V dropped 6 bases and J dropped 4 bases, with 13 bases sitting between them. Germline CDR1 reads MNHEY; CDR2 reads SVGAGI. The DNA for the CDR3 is TGTGCCAGCAGCATCACCGTCGCGGGAAACACCATATATTTT. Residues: CASSITVAGNTIYF.

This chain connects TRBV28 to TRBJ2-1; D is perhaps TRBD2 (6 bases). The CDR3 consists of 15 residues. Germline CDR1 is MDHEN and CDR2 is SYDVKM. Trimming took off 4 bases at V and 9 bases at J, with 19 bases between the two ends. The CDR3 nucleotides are TGTGCCAGCAGTTCCCCCACCCGGGGGATCCTTGAGCAGTTCTTC. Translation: CASSSPTRGILEQFF.

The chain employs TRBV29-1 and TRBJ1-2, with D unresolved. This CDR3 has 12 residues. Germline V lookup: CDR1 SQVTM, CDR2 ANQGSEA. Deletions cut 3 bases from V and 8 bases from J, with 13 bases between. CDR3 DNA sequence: TGCAGCGTTGACCGAGTCCTATCCGGCTACACCTTC. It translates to CSVDRVLSGYTF.

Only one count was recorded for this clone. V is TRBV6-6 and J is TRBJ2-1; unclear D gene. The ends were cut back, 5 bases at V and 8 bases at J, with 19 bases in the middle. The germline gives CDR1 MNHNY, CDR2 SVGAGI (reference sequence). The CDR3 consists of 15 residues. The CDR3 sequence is CASSPTKKNGDEQFF. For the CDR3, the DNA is TGTGCCAGCAGTCCTACGAAGAAGAACGGTGATGAGCAGTTCTTC.

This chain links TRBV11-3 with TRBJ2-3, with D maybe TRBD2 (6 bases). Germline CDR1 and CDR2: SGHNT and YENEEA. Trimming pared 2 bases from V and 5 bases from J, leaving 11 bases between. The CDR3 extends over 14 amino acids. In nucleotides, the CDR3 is TGTGCCAGCAGCTTAACGGGGGTGAAAGATACGCAGTATTTT. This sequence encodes CASSLTGVKDTQYF.

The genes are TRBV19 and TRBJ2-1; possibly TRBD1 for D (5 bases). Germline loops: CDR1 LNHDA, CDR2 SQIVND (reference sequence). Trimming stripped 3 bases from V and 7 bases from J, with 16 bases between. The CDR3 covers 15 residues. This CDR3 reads CASSIQQGTQNEQFF. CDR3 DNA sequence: TGTGCCAGTAGTATTCAGCAGGGCACACAGAATGAGCAGTTCTTC. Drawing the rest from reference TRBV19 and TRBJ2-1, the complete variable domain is DGGITQSPKYLFRKEGQNVTLSCEQNLNHDAMYWYRQDPGQGLRLIYYSQIVNDFQKGDIAEGYSVSREKKESFPLTVTSAQKNPTAFYLCASSIQQGTQNEQFFGPGTRLTVL.

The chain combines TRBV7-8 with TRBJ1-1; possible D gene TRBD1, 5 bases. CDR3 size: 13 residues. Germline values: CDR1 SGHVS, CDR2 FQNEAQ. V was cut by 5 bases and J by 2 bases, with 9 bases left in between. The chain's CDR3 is CASSMQGNTEAFF. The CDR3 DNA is TGTGCCAGCAGCATGCAGGGAAACACTGAAGCTTTCTTT.

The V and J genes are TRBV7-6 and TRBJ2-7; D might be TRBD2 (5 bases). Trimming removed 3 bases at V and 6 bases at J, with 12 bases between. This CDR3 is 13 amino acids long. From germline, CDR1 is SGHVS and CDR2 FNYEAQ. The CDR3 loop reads CASSFSVRGEQYF. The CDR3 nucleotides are TGTGCCAGCAGCTTTTCGGTACGGGGCGAGCAGTACTTC.

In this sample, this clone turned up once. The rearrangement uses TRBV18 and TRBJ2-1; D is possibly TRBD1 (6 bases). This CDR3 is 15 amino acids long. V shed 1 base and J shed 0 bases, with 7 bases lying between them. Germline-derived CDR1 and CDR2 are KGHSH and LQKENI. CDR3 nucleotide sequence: TGTGCCAGCTCACCACAGGACAGCTCCTACAATGAGCAGTTCTTC. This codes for CASSPQDSSYNEQFF.

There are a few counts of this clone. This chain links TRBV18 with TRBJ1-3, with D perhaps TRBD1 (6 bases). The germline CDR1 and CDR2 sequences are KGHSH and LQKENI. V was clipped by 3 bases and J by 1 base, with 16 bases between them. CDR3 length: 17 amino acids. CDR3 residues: CASSPQGTMGSGNTIYF. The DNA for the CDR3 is TGTGCCAGCTCACCCCAAGGGACAATGGGTTCTGGAAACACCATATATTTT.

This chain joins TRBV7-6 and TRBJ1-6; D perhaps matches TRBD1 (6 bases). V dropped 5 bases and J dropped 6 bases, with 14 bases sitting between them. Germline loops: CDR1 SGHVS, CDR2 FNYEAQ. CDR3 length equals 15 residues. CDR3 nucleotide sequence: TGTGCCAGCAGCCGGGCGGCAGGGGCTAATTCACCCCTCCACTTT. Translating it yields CASSRAAGANSPLHF.

CDR3 in DNA: TGTGCCAGCAGCCCGGGAACTACCACAGATACGCAGTATTTT. Protein: CASSPGTTTDTQYF. The chain employs TRBV5-5 and TRBJ2-3; D is possibly TRBD2 (5 bases). CDR3 length: 14 residues. Trimming pared 4 bases from V and 2 bases from J, leaving 11 bases between. The germline V gene has CDR1 SGHKS and CDR2 YYEKEE (reference sequence).

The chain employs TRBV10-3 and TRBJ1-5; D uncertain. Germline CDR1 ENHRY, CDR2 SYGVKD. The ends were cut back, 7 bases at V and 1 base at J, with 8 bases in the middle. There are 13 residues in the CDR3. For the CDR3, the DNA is TGTGCCATCACGTATGACAGCAATCAGCCCCAGCATTTT. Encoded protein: CAITYDSNQPQHF.

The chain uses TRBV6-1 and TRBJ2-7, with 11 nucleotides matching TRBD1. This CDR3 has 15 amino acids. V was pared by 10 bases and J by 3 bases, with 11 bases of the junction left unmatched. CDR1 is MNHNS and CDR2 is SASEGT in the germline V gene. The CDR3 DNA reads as TGTGCCACCTCCCCCAGGACAGGGGGCATCTACGAGCAGTACTTC. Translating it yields CATSPRTGGIYEQYF.

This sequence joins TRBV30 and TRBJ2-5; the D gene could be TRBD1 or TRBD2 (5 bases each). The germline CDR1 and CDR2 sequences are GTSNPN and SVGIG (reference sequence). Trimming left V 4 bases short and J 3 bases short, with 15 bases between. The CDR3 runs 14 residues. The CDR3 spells CAWNQGEGEETQYF. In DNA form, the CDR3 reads TGTGCCTGGAACCAGGGAGAAGGGGAAGAGACCCAGTACTTC.

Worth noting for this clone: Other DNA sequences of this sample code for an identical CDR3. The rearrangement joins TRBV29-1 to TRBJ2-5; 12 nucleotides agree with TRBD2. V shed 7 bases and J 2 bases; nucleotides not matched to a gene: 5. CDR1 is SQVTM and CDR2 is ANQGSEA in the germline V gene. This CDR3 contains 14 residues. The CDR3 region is CSERLAGDQETQYF. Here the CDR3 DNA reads TGCAGCGAACGACTAGCGGGGGATCAAGAGACCCAGTACTTC.

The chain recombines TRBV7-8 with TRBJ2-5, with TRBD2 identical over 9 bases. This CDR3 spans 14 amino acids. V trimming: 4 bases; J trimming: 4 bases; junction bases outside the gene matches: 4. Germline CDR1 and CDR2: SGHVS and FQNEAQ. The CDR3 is CASSYGTSLETQYF. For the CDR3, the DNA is TGTGCCAGCAGCTACGGGACTAGCTTAGAGACCCAGTACTTC.

CDR3 sequence reads: CASSLGTGGTDTQYF. The CDR3 DNA is TGTGCCAGCAGCTTAGGGACAGGGGGCACAGATACGCAGTATTTT. This sequence joins TRBV11-3 and TRBJ2-3, with 9 bases lining up with TRBD1. The J segment lost 1 base and the V segment lost 1 base, leaving 0 bases of the junction unmatched. The CDR3 is 15 residues long. CDR1 and CDR2 (germline): SGHNT, YENEEA.

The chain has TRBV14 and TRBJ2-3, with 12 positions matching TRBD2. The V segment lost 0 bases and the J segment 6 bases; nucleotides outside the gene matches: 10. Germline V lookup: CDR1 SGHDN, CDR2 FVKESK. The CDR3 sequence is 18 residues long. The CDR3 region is CASSQDPPSGGVWDTQYF. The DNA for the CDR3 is TGTGCCAGCAGCCAAGACCCCCCTAGCGGGGGGGTATGGGATACGCAGTATTTT.

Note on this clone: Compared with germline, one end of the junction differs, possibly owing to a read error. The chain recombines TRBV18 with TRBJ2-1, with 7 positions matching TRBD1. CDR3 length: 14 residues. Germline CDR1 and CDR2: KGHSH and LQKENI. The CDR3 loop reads CASSPQGLNNEQFF. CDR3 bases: TGTGCCAGCTCCCCACAGGGGCTCAACAATGAGCAGTTCTTC.

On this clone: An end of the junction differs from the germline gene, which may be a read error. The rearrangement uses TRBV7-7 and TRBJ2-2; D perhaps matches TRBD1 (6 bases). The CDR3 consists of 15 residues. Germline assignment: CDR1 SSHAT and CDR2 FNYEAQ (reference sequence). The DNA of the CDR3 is TGTGCTAGCAGCCGGGACACGCTAGGGACCGGGGAGCTGTTTTTT. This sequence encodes CASSRDTLGTGELFF. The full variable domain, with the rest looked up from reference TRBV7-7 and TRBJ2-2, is GAGVSQSPRYKVTKRGQDVTLRCDPISSHATLYWYQQALGQGPEFLTYFNYEAQPDKSGLPSDRFSAERPEGSISTLTIQRTEQRDSAMYRCASSRDTLGTGELFFGEGSRLTVL.